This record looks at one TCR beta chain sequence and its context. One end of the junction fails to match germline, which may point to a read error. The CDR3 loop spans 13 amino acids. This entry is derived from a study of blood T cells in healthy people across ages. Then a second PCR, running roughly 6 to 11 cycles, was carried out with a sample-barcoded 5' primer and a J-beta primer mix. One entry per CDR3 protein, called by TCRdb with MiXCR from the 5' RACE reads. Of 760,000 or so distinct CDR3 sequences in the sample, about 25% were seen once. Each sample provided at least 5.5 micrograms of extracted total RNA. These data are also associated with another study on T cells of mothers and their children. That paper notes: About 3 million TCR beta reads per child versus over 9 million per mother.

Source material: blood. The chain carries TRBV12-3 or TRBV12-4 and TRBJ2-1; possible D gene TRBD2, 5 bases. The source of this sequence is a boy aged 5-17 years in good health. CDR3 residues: CASSRGLLNVQFF. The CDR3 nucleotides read TGTGCCAGCAGTCGTGGACTGCTCAATGTGCAGTTCTTC.